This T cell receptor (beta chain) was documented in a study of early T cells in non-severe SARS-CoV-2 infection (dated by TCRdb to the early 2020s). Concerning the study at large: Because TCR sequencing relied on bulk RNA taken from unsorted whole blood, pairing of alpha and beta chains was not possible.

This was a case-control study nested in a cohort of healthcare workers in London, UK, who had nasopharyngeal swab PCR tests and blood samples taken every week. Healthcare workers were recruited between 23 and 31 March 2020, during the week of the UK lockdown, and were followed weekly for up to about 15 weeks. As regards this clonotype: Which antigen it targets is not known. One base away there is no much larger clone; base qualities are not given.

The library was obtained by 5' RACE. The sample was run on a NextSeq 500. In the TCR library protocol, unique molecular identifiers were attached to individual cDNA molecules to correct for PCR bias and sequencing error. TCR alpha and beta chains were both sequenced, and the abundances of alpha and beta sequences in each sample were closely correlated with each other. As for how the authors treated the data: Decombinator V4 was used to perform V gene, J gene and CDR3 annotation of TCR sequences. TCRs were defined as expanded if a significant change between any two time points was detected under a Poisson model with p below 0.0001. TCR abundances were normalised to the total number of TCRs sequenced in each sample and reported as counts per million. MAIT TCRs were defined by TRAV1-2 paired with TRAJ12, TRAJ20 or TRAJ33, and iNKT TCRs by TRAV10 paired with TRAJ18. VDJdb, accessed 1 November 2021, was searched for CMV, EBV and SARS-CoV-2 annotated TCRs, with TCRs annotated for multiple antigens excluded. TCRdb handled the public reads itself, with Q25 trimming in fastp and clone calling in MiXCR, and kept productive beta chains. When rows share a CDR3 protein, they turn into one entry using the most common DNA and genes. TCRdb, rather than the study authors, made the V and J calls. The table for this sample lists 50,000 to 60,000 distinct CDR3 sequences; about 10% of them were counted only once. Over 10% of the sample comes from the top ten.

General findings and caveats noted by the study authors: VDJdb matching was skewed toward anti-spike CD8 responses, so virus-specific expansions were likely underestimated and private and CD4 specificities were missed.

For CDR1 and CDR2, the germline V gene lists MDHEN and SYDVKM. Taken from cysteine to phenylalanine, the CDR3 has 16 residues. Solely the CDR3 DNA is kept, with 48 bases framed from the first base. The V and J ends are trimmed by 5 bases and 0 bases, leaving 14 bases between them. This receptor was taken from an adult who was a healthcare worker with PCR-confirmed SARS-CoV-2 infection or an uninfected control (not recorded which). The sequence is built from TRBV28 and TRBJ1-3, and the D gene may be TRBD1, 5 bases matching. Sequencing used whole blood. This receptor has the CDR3 CASSPPGLPSGNTIYF. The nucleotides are TGTGCCAGCAGTCCGCCGGGACTCCCCTCTGGAAACACCATATATTTT.